The source of this TCR beta chain is a study of control samples from healthy donors and cancer patients. Method: immunoSEQ multiplex PCR; TCRdb's copy keeps in-frame clones and lacks some. Here the sample spans fewer than 120,000 clones, 88% being singletons. CDR3 length: 14 amino acids. Germline V gene sequence: CDR1 MNHEY, CDR2 SMNVEV (reference sequence). Trimming cost V 5 bases and J 2 bases, with 12 bases left between them. The clonotype comes from a woman aged 55-70 years with lung cancer. The V and J genes are TRBV27 and TRBJ1-1; the D is unclear. Sequenced input: PBMCs. The CDR3 DNA is TGTGCCAGCAGTCCGCTAGGCCCCAACACTGAAGCTTTCTTT. Its protein product is CASSPLGPNTEAFF.